A single T cell receptor (beta chain) is shown here with its context. Its antigen is currently unknown. This sample is part of a study of shared clonotypes between healthy human individuals. The ends lost 2 bases at V and 5 bases at J; junction bases unmatched: 6. Per germline, CDR1 SGDLS and CDR2 YYNGEE. This CDR3 region has 15 residues. Study-level points and caveats: In this cohort, only blood was sampled, and tissue repertoires likely differ. Clonotype sharing among donors was thought likely to change with sequencing depth.

Genomic DNA (from each subset) was split evenly across several immunoSEQ plates. In the source study's methods: There were no quality scores in the junction-only immunoSEQ sequences, so filtering differed. Profiling relied on immunoSEQ multiplex PCR, and the TCRdb table lists in-frame clones only, not all of them. V, J and clone size are those of that table, while D and trimming were read from the DNA. This sample carries 400,000 to 500,000 clones, about 82% of them seen once, and the ten largest clones take roughly 13%. The TCR was taken from a woman aged 35 to 49 in good health. Some clones in this sample may be carry-over from other donors' samples. Sequencing input: PBMCs. The chain is built from TRBV9 and TRBJ2-1, with TRBD2 matching 8 bases. Here the CDR3 reads CASSVVSGGHNEQFF. Written as DNA, the CDR3 is TGTGCCAGCAGCGTCGTCTCGGGAGGGCACAATGAGCAGTTCTTC.